This TCR beta chain was found in a study of OX40 agonist ivuxolimab in advanced cancers. Study details: All patients had ivuxolimab intravenously every 2 weeks at 0.01 to 10 mg/kg.

Study-level results: Among expanded peripheral T cells, antigen specificity went undetermined.

Germline V gene sequence: CDR1 SGHKS, CDR2 YYEKEE (reference sequence). The ends were cut back, 5 bases at V and 0 bases at J, with 15 bases in the middle. The CDR3 length is 15 residues. In regard to this clone: What it binds is unknown.

Only in-frame clones appear in the TCRdb table, and some are missing; sequencing was by immunoSEQ multiplex PCR. The data show tens of thousands of clones, approximately 85% seen once. Anyone with autoimmune disease history or systemic immunosuppression was excluded. The chain joins TRBV5-5 to TRBJ2-7; tentative D call: TRBD1 (6 bases). The starting material was CD4+ or CD8+ T cells sorted from blood, obtained in a trial of the OX40 agonist ivuxolimab. The sequence was obtained from an adult with an advanced solid tumor such as melanoma, head and neck, liver or kidney cancer. CDR3 residues: CASRTGQNPSYEQYF. The CDR3 DNA sequence: TGTGCCAGCAGAACCGGACAGAACCCCTCCTACGAGCAGTACTTC.